Below are 7 T cell receptor beta chains sequenced from a single sample in a study of regulatory T cells in long-lasting Graves disease. The TCR beta library used iRepertoire HTBI primers with Arm-PCR amplification of CDR3. TCRdb redid the calling of the multiplex PCR reads with MiXCR, one entry per CDR3 protein. Of roughly 500,000 distinct CDR3 sequences listed, roughly 13% were seen once; the top ten hold roughly a tenth. Noted time point: newly diagnosed GD, antithyroid drugs for less than 3 months. The TCR library was made from RNA extracted from PBMCs. These same records also appear under a second study, on T cells in Graves' hyperthyroidism and ophthalmopathy.

The input for sequencing was peripheral blood mononuclear cells (PBMCs), taken at new diagnosis, from a patient treated with antithyroid drugs. All receptors come from a man aged 25 to 40 with Graves disease.

This chain connects TRBV5-1 to TRBJ1-1, with 9 bases that match TRBD1. The CDR3 loop spans 14 amino acids. V shed 0 bases, J shed 4 bases, and the junction held 1 base outside the gene matches. Germline CDR1 and CDR2: SGHRS and YFSETQ. The CDR3 is CASSLGGQGTEAFF. In nucleotides, the CDR3 is TGCGCCAGCAGCTTGGGGGGACAGGGCACTGAAGCTTTCTTT. The variable domain in full, completed from reference TRBV5-1 and TRBJ1-1, reads KAGVTQTPRYLIKTRGQQVTLSCSPISGHRSVSWYQQTPGQGLQFLFEYFSETQRNKGNFPGRFSGRQFSNSRSEMNVSTLELGDSALYLCASSLGGQGTEAFFGQGTRLTVV.

The V call is TRBV5-1, the J call TRBJ1-1, with D tentatively TRBD1 (5 bases). The germline V gene has CDR1 SGHRS and CDR2 YFSETQ. V gave up 7 bases and J gave up 5 bases, with 12 bases separating them. The CDR3 extends over 12 amino acids. CDR3 DNA: TGCGCCAGCTGGGGGGAGTGGACTGAAGCTTTCTTT. As protein: CASWGEWTEAFF. Variable domain in full (rest from reference TRBV5-1 and TRBJ1-1): KAGVTQTPRYLIKTRGQQVTLSCSPISGHRSVSWYQQTPGQGLQFLFEYFSETQRNKGNFPGRFSGRQFSNSRSEMNVSTLELGDSALYLCASWGEWTEAFFGQGTRLTVV.

This clonotype was counted at least ten times. The J gene is TRBJ2-7, the V gene TRBV18; maybe TRBD2 (6 bases). The V gene lost 4 bases and the J gene lost 6 bases, with 10 bases spanning the gap. The CDR3 consists of 12 residues. CDR1 and CDR2 from the germline V gene are KGHSH and LQKENI. CDR3 bases: TGTGCCAGCTCACGGGGACTCCGCGAGCAGTACTTC. Protein product: CASSRGLREQYF.

There are a few counts of this clonotype. V gene TRBV20-1 combines with J gene TRBJ2-2, with unresolved D. The CDR3 totals 11 residues. Germline values: CDR1 DFQATT, CDR2 SNEGSKA (reference sequence). V was trimmed by 5 bases and J by 6 bases, leaving 7 bases between them. The CDR3 here is CSAPAPGELFF. The CDR3 coding sequence is TGCAGTGCTCCCGCACCCGGGGAGCTGTTTTTT.

This clonotype has ten or more counts. This chain joins TRBV5-1 and TRBJ1-5; D call uncertain. Trimming removed 0 bases at V and 6 bases at J, with 13 bases between. This CDR3 comprises 15 residues. CDR1 SGHRS and CDR2 YFSETQ come from the germline V gene. CDR3 protein: CASSLAGERGQPQHF. The CDR3 coding sequence is TGCGCCAGCAGCTTGGCCGGTGAGAGAGGTCAGCCCCAGCATTTT.

Of note for this clonotype: This could be a read error, since a much larger clone is one nucleotide away. The CDR3 does not close with the conserved phenylalanine or tryptophan, likely indicating a read error. The V gene is TRBV7-2, the J gene TRBJ2-3, with 7 nucleotides matching TRBD2. The length of the CDR3 is 15 residues. Germline assignment: CDR1 SGHTA and CDR2 FQGNSA. V lost 6 bases to trimming and J lost 3 bases; unmatched junction nucleotides: 9. The CDR3 DNA sequence: TGTGCCAGCAGTCGAGGGAGGGCGGGAACAGATACGCAGTATCTT. This codes for CASSRGRAGTDTQYL.

The V call is TRBV7-3, the J call TRBJ1-6; D call uncertain. Between the trimmed V and J ends, which lost 3 bases and 2 bases, there was a span of 11 bases. From germline, CDR1 is SGHTA and CDR2 FQGTGA. The CDR3 length is 16 residues. CDR3 region: CASSLNPGTYNSPLHF. The CDR3 DNA reads TGTGCCAGCAGCTTGAACCCGGGGACCTATAATTCACCCCTCCACTTT. Complete variable domain (other parts from reference TRBV7-3 and TRBJ1-6): GAGVSQTPSNKVTEKGKYVELRCDPISGHTALYWYRQSLGQGPEFLIYFQGTGAADDSGLPNDRFFAVRPEGSVSTLKIQRTERGDSAVYLCASSLNPGTYNSPLHFGNGTRLTVT.